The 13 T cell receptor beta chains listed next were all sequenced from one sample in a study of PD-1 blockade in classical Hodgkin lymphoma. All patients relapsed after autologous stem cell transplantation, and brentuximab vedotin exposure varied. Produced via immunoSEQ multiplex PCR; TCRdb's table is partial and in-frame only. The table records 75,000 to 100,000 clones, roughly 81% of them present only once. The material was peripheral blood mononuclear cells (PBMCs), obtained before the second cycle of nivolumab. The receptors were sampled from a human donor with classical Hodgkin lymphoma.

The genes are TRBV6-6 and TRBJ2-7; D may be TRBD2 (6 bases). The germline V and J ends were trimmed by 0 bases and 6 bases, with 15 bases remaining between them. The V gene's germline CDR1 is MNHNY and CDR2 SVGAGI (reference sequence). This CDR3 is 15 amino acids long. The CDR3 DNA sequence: TGTGCCAGCAGTTACTCGGGGGGACGCCAAGGCGAGCAGTACTTC. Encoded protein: CASSYSGGRQGEQYF.

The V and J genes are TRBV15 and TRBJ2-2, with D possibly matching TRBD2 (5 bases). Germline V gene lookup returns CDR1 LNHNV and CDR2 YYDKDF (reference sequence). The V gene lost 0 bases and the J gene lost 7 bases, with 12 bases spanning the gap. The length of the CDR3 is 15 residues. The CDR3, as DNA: TGTGCCACCAGCAGAGATGGCGTTGCGGGCGGGGAGCTGTTTTTT. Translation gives CATSRDGVAGGELFF.

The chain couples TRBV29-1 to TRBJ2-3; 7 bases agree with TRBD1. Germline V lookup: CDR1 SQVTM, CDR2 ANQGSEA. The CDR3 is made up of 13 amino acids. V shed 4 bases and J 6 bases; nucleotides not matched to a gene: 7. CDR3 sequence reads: CSVGTVRGDTQYF. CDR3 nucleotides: TGCAGCGTTGGGACGGTCAGGGGGGATACGCAGTATTTT.

The chain's CDR3 is CSADPGETQYF. CDR3 sequence (DNA): TGCAGTGCCGACCCCGGGGAGACCCAGTACTTC. The genes are TRBV20-1 and TRBJ2-5, with D uncertain. Germline assignment: CDR1 DFQATT and CDR2 SNEGSKA (reference sequence). The V end was cut by 6 bases, the J end by 5 bases, with 10 bases between. The length of the CDR3 is 11 residues.

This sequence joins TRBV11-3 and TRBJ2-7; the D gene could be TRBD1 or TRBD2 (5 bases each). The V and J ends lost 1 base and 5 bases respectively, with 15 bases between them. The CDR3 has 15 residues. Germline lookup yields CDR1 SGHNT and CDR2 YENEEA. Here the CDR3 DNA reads TGTGCCAGCAGCTTAGGGGGCCCCGGGGAAGACGAGCAGTACTTC. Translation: CASSLGGPGEDEQYF.

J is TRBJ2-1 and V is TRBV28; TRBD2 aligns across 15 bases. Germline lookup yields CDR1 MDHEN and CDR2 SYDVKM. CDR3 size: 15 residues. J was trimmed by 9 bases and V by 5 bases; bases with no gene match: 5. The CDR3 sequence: CASSPRTSGRVEQFF. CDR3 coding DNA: TGTGCCAGCAGTCCCCGGACTAGCGGGAGGGTTGAGCAGTTCTTC. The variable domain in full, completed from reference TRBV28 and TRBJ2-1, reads DVKVTQSSRYLVKRTGEKVFLECVQDMDHENMFWYRQDPGLGLRLIYFSYDVKMKEKGDIPEGYSVSREKKERFSLILESASTNQTSMYLCASSPRTSGRVEQFFGPGTRLTVL.

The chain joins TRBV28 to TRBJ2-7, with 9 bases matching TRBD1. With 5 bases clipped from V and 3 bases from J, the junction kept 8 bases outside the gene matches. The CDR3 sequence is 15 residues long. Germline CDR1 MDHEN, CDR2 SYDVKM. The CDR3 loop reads CASSLTGTGNYEQYF. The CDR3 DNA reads TGTGCCAGCAGTCTTACCGGGACAGGGAACTACGAGCAGTACTTC.

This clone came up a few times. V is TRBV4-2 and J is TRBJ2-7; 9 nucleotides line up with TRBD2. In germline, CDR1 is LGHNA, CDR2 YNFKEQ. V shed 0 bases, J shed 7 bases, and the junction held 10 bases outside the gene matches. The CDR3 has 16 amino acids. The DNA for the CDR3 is TGTGCCAGCAGCCAAGATCGCACTAGCGGGTCGGAAGAGCAGTACTTC. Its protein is CASSQDRTSGSEEQYF.

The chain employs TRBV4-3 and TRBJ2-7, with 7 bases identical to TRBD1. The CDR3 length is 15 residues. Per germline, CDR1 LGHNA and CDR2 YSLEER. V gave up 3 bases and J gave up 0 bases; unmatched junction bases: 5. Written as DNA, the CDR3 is TGCGCCAGCAGCCAGCTCCGGGACAGCTCCTACGAGCAGTACTTC. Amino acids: CASSQLRDSSYEQYF.

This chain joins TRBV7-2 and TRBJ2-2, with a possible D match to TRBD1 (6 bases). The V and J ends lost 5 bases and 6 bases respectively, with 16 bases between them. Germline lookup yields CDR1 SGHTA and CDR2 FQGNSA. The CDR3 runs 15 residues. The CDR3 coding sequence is TGTGCCAGCAGCACCAGACCACAGGGTTCCGGGGAGCTGTTTTTT. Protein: CASSTRPQGSGELFF.

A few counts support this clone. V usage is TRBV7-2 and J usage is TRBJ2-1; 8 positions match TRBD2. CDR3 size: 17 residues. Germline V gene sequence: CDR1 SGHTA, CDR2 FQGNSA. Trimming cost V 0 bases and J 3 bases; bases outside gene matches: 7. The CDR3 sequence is CASSLAASGFFYNEQFF. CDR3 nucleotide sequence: TGTGCCAGCAGCTTAGCCGCTAGCGGGTTCTTCTACAATGAGCAGTTCTTC. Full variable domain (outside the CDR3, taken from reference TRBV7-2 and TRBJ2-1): GAGVSQSPSNKVTEKGKDVELRCDPISGHTALYWYRQSLGQGLEFLIYFQGNSAPDKSGLPSDRFSAERTGGSVSTLTIQRTQQEDSAVYLCASSLAASGFFYNEQFFGPGTRLTVL.

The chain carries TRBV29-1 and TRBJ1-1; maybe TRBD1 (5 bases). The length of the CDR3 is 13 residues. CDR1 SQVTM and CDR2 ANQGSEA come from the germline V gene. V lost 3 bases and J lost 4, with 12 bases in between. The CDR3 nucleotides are TGCAGCGTTGATTGGCCAGGGAGCACTGAAGCTTTCTTT. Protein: CSVDWPGSTEAFF.

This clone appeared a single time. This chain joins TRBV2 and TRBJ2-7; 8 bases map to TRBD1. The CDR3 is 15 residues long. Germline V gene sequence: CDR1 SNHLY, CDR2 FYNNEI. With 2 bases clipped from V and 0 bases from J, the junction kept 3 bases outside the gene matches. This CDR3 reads CASSERTGSSYEQYF. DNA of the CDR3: TGTGCCAGCAGTGAAAGGACAGGGAGCTCCTACGAGCAGTACTTC.